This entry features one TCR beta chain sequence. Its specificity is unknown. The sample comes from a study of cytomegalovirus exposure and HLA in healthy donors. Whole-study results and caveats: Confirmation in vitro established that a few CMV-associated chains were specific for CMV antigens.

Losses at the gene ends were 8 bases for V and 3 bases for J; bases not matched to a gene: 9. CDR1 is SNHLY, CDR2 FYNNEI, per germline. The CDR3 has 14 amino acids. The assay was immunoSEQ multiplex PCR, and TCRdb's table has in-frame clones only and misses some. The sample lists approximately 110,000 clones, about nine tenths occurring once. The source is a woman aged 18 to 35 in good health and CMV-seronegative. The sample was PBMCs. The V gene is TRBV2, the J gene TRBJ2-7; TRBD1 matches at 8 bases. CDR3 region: CASAHQGAYYEQYF. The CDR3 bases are TGTGCCAGCGCACACCAGGGGGCTTACTACGAGCAGTACTTC.